The 17 T cell receptor beta chains in this list originate from one sample, sequenced in a study of blood T cell repertoires in COVID-19. Generated by immunoSEQ multiplex PCR, the TCRdb table keeps only in-frame clones and is missing some. The sample lists a few hundred thousand clones, roughly 90% occurring once. The source material was PBMCs or T cells enriched from blood (not recorded which). The receptors shown here come from a woman in her forties who had been exposed to COVID-19.

The chain joins TRBV19 to TRBJ1-4; TRBD1 aligns across 7 bases. This CDR3 spans 16 amino acids. CDR1 and CDR2 from the germline V gene are LNHDA and SQIVND (reference sequence). J was trimmed by 5 bases and V by 3 bases; bases with no gene match: 9. The CDR3 DNA reads as TGTGCCAGTAGTATCGGGACCGGGACAGTCAATGAAAAACTGTTTTTT. Translation gives CASSIGTGTVNEKLFF.

The rearrangement uses TRBV19 and TRBJ1-4; possible D gene TRBD1, 6 bases. The V end lost 10 bases, the J end lost 7 bases, and 13 bases lay between the germline ends. CDR1 LNHDA and CDR2 SQIVND come from the germline V gene (reference sequence). The CDR3 length is 12 residues. CDR3 sequence reads: CATPDRTEKLFF. The CDR3 DNA reads TGTGCCACCCCAGACAGGACTGAAAAACTGTTTTTT.

The chain uses TRBV2 and TRBJ1-5; D is undetermined. CDR1 SNHLY and CDR2 FYNNEI come from the germline V gene. The V and J ends lost 4 bases and 3 bases respectively, with 13 bases between them. The length of the CDR3 is 15 residues. This CDR3 is CASSGQQLLNQPQHF. DNA for the CDR3: TGTGCCAGCAGTGGGCAGCAACTACTCAATCAGCCCCAGCATTTT.

CDR3 amino acids: CASLGAGGSYNEQFF. The CDR3 nucleotides are TGTGCCAGTTTGGGAGCGGGGGGCTCCTACAATGAGCAGTTCTTC. The chain joins TRBV19 to TRBJ2-1; 9 positions agree with TRBD2. CDR1 is LNHDA and CDR2 is SQIVND in the germline V gene (reference sequence). After removal of 8 bases from V and 0 bases from J, the junction contained 5 bases not matched to a gene. This CDR3 is built from 15 residues.

The chain joins TRBV7-8 to TRBJ1-2, with D possibly TRBD1 on 6 matching bases. V lost 2 bases and J 3 bases, leaving 10 bases between the germline ends. From germline, CDR1 is SGHVS and CDR2 FQNEAQ. This CDR3 has 14 amino acids. CDR3 bases: TGTGCCAGCAGCTTATTGGGGGCGGACTATGGCTACACCTTC. Protein sequence: CASSLLGADYGYTF.

The chain carries TRBV7-9 and TRBJ1-1; D uncertain. CDR1 and CDR2 from the germline V gene are SEHNR and FQNEAQ (reference sequence). The V and J ends lost 7 bases and 0 bases respectively, with 15 bases between them. This CDR3 has 15 residues. CDR3 in DNA: TGTGCCAGCACCACCGGACTCCAGATGAACACTGAAGCTTTCTTT. Translating it yields CASTTGLQMNTEAFF.

The J gene is TRBJ1-2, the V gene TRBV14; 8 bases fit TRBD1. Germline V gene lookup returns CDR1 SGHDN and CDR2 FVKESK. The CDR3 totals 15 residues. V trimming: 3 bases; J trimming: 7 bases; junction bases outside the gene matches: 10. CDR3 DNA sequence: TGTGCCAGCAGCCAGGACGGGACAGGATGGGGTGGCTACACCTTC. This sequence encodes CASSQDGTGWGGYTF.

The CDR3 region is CASSEPRTGVKNQPQHF. CDR3 sequence (DNA): TGCGCCAGCAGTGAGCCCCGGACAGGGGTGAAGAATCAGCCCCAGCATTTT. The rearrangement links TRBV10-1 to TRBJ1-5; TRBD1 agrees at 9 bases. This CDR3 has 17 amino acids. V trimming: 2 bases; J trimming: 4 bases; junction bases outside the gene matches: 9. Germline V gene data show CDR1 as WNHNN and CDR2 as SYGVQD (reference sequence).

The chain has TRBV3-1 (or the pseudogene TRBV3-2) and TRBJ1-2; TRBD1 is a possible D gene (5 bases). The germline gives CDR1 LGHDT, CDR2 YNNKEL (reference sequence). The CDR3 consists of 17 residues. V was clipped by 1 base and J by 0 bases, with 15 bases between them. The CDR3 region has the DNA TGTGCCAGCAGCCAAGTGGTGCAGGGCCAATCTAACTATGGCTACACCTTC. Amino acid sequence: CASSQVVQGQSNYGYTF.

The chain uses TRBV15 and TRBJ2-7; perhaps TRBD1 as D (6 bases). This CDR3 is 15 amino acids long. V was cut by 4 bases and J by 6 bases, with 19 bases left in between. Germline CDR1 is LNHNV and CDR2 is YYDKDF (reference sequence). This chain's CDR3 is CATSTDRGSLGEQYF. CDR3 nucleotides: TGTGCCACCAGCACGGACAGAGGAAGTCTCGGCGAGCAGTACTTC.

The V and J genes are TRBV18 and TRBJ2-7; the D gene is possibly TRBD1 (5 bases). The CDR3 is 13 amino acids. Germline values: CDR1 KGHSH, CDR2 LQKENI. Trimming shortened V by 3 bases and J by 3 bases, and 9 bases separated the two germline ends. The CDR3, as DNA: TGTGCCAGCTCACCGGCAGGGAACTACGAGCAGTACTTC. Translating it yields CASSPAGNYEQYF.

V gene TRBV19 combines with J gene TRBJ1-1, with D possibly matching TRBD1 (6 bases). Trimming took 8 bases from V and 1 from J, leaving 8 bases between them. In germline, CDR1 is LNHDA, CDR2 SQIVND (reference sequence). The CDR3 length is 12 residues. CDR3 region: CASLQGNTEAFF. The CDR3 DNA follows: TGTGCCAGTCTACAGGGGAACACTGAAGCTTTCTTT.

This chain joins TRBV12-2 and TRBJ2-2; TRBD2 reflects the table's D call only, with no check against the DNA. TRBV12-2 is a listed pseudogene. This CDR3 comprises 15 residues. CDR3 sequence (DNA): TGTGCAAGTCGCTTGACCCTAGCAGACACCGGGGAGCTGTTTTTT. Its protein product is CASRLTLADTGELFF.

The chain recombines TRBV3-1 (or the pseudogene TRBV3-2) with TRBJ2-7; 11 bases line up with TRBD2. The CDR3 is 15 residues long. Germline loops: CDR1 LGHDT, CDR2 YNNKEL (reference sequence). Losses at the gene ends were 1 base for V and 7 bases for J; bases not matched to a gene: 6. This chain's CDR3 is CASSQASGRLGEQYF. The CDR3 DNA is TGTGCCAGCAGCCAAGCTAGCGGGAGGCTGGGGGAGCAGTACTTC.

The genes are TRBV5-4 and TRBJ2-7; D ambiguous. The germline CDR1 and CDR2 sequences are SGHNT and YYREEE (reference sequence). This CDR3 has 15 residues. V was trimmed by 0 bases and J by 0 bases, leaving 10 bases between them. The CDR3 sequence: CASSLDSFSSYEQYF. DNA of the CDR3: TGTGCCAGCAGCTTGGACAGTTTCAGCTCCTACGAGCAGTACTTC.

V usage is TRBV27 and J usage is TRBJ1-4; D call uncertain. Between the trimmed V and J ends, which lost 3 bases and 5 bases, there was a span of 19 bases. Germline V lookup: CDR1 MNHEY, CDR2 SMNVEV (reference sequence). CDR3 size: 17 residues. Here the CDR3 DNA reads TGTGCCAGCAGTTTTCCCCTCTCATGGGCAAGAAATGAAAAACTGTTTTTT. Translating gives CASSFPLSWARNEKLFF.

The chain couples TRBV15 to TRBJ1-2; 8 bases map to TRBD1. The germline gives CDR1 LNHNV, CDR2 YYDKDF (reference sequence). Trimming cost V 3 bases and J 4 bases; bases outside gene matches: 4. This CDR3 region has 14 residues. CDR3 amino acids: CATSRTGEGYGYTF. The CDR3 DNA is TGTGCCACCAGCAGGACAGGGGAGGGCTATGGCTACACCTTC.